This TCR beta chain stems from a study of CD8 T cells in ankylosing spondylitis. Points from the study as a whole: From matched ankylosing spondylitis synovial fluid, disease-linked clones were reportedly recovered at significantly enriched levels.

Trimming removed 4 bases from V and 3 bases from J; junction bases left unmatched: 6. Germline values: CDR1 SGHAT, CDR2 FQNNGV. The CDR3 consists of 16 residues. On this clonotype: Its antigen remains unknown.

MiXCR was run by TCRdb on the 5' RACE reads, yielding one entry per CDR3 protein. The sample lists approximately 100,000 distinct CDR3 sequences, roughly 8.3% occurring once. The chain uses TRBV11-2 and TRBJ2-7, with TRBD2 matching 13 bases. The clonotype comes from a male donor with ankylosing spondylitis or in good health (not recorded which). Sequencing used blood, either unsorted or a sorted T cell fraction (not recorded which). The chain's CDR3 is CASSSRTSGGIYEQYF. The CDR3, as DNA: TGTGCCAGCAGCTCCCGGACTAGCGGGGGCATCTACGAGCAGTACTTC.